One sample yielded the 29 T cell receptor beta chains listed below, sequenced in a study of blood T cell repertoires in COVID-19. Libraries were prepared by immunoSEQ multiplex PCR; TCRdb keeps only in-frame clonotypes and omits some of them. The sample records a few hundred thousand clones, roughly 77% being singletons. The material sequenced was peripheral blood. These receptors came from a human donor with acute or convalescent COVID-19. The donor label of this sample is uncertain.

V is TRBV18 and J is TRBJ1-2; D is perhaps TRBD1 (5 bases). There are 15 residues in the CDR3. V lost 3 bases and J 0 bases, leaving 11 bases between the germline ends. CDR1 is KGHSH and CDR2 is LQKENI in the germline V gene. This chain's CDR3 is CASSPRQSTNYGYTF. Written as DNA, the CDR3 is TGTGCCAGCTCACCGAGACAGAGTACTAACTATGGCTACACCTTC.

The chain employs TRBV3-1 (or the pseudogene TRBV3-2) and TRBJ2-2, with 10 bases identical to TRBD1. V gave up 8 bases and J gave up 4 bases; unmatched junction bases: 4. The CDR3 extends over 14 amino acids. CDR1 and CDR2 (germline): LGHDT, YNNKEL (reference sequence). The CDR3 protein is CASRDRGSTGELFF. The CDR3 nucleotides read TGTGCCAGCCGGGACAGGGGATCCACCGGGGAGCTGTTTTTT.

In this sample, this clone turned up a few times. This sequence joins TRBV28 and TRBJ1-6, with TRBD1 identical over 8 bases. The CDR3 extends over 19 amino acids. CDR1 is MDHEN and CDR2 is SYDVKM in the germline V gene. V shed 8 bases, J shed 0 bases, and the junction held 15 bases outside the gene matches. The CDR3 region has the DNA TGTGCCAGCTCCACGCCCAGACAGGGGCGAAGCTCCTATAATTCACCCCTCCACTTT. Protein product: CASSTPRQGRSSYNSPLHF.

The J gene is TRBJ2-1, the V gene TRBV4-1; D possibly corresponds to TRBD2 (6 bases). The CDR3 is 15 residues long. Trimming pared 3 bases from V and 3 bases from J, leaving 12 bases between. Germline V CDR1 and CDR2: MGHRA, YSYEKL. CDR3 in DNA: TGCGCCAGCAGCCATTCTAGCGACAACTACAATGAGCAGTTCTTC. The encoded protein is CASSHSSDNYNEQFF.

In its sample, this clone was seen a few times. The chain employs TRBV9 and TRBJ1-5; D remains ambiguous. CDR1 is SGDLS and CDR2 is YYNGEE in the germline V gene. V dropped 0 bases and J dropped 6 bases, with 7 bases sitting between them. The CDR3 loop spans 13 amino acids. CDR3 DNA: TGTGCCAGCAGCGTAGTACCAGGTCAGCCCCAGCATTTT. Encoded protein: CASSVVPGQPQHF. The complete variable domain, with remaining parts taken from reference TRBV9 and TRBJ1-5, reads DSGVTQTPKHLITATGQRVTLRCSPRSGDLSVYWYQQSLDQGLQFLIQYYNGEERAKGNILERFSAQQFPDLHSELNLSSLELGDSALYFCASSVVPGQPQHFGDGTRLSIL.

This clone has a single count. The chain combines TRBV21-1 with TRBJ1-4. TRBV21-1 is deemed a pseudogene. CDR3 length equals 16 residues. For the CDR3, the DNA is TGTGCCAGCAGCCCCAACGACGAGGGCCCTAATGAAAAACTGTTTTTT. This encodes CASSPNDEGPNEKLFF.

This clone showed up just once. This chain uses TRBV7-9 with TRBJ2-3; 10 bases align to TRBD2. The CDR3 has 16 amino acids. Germline lookup yields CDR1 SEHNR and CDR2 FQNEAQ (reference sequence). V dropped 4 bases and J dropped 1; count of bases not matched to a gene: 5. The CDR3 protein is CASSSLAGEGTDTQYF. The CDR3 bases are TGTGCCAGCAGCTCCCTAGCGGGAGAAGGCACAGATACGCAGTATTTT.

The rearrangement joins TRBV7-9 to TRBJ2-7, with 7 bases that match TRBD1. V dropped 5 bases and J dropped 3; count of bases not matched to a gene: 10. The V gene's germline CDR1 is SEHNR and CDR2 FQNEAQ (reference sequence). The CDR3 is 15 residues long. The DNA of the CDR3 is TGTGCCAGCAGCCAGATCACAGGACAGGTCTACGAGCAGTACTTC. It specifies CASSQITGQVYEQYF.

The gene calls are TRBV11-2 and TRBJ2-5, with a possible D match to TRBD2 (6 bases). There are 15 residues in the CDR3. CDR1 and CDR2 (germline): SGHAT, FQNNGV. V was trimmed by 4 bases and J by 3 bases, leaving 15 bases between them. This chain's CDR3 is CASSSGPGGKETQYF. The CDR3, as DNA: TGTGCCAGCAGCTCAGGTCCGGGCGGGAAAGAGACCCAGTACTTC.

The V gene is TRBV7-6, the J gene TRBJ2-7; no firm D call. The V and J ends lost 0 bases and 8 bases respectively, with 5 bases between them. The CDR3 has 11 amino acids. The V gene's germline CDR1 is SGHVS and CDR2 FNYEAQ. CDR3 nucleotide sequence: TGTGCCAGCAGCTTAGCGTTCAAGCAGTACTTC. Translating it yields CASSLAFKQYF. Using reference TRBV7-6 and TRBJ2-7 for the parts outside the CDR3, the full variable domain is GAGVSQSPRYKVTKRGQDVALRCDPISGHVSLYWYRQALGQGPEFLTYFNYEAQQDKSGLPNDRFSAERPEGSISTLTIQRTEQRDSAMYRCASSLAFKQYFGPGTRLTVT.

J is TRBJ1-1 and V is TRBV19; D is ambiguous. This CDR3 is 16 amino acids long. Germline CDR1 is LNHDA and CDR2 is SQIVND (reference sequence). V lost 7 bases to trimming and J lost 0 bases, with 18 bases between them. The CDR3 nucleotides read TGTGCCAGTAAACTTCGGAGCGGGCAGATGAACACTGAAGCTTTCTTT. Protein sequence: CASKLRSGQMNTEAFF.

The CDR3 protein is CASSHTGTSGGAWVTGELFF. The CDR3 region has the DNA TGTGCCAGCAGCCATACCGGGACTAGCGGGGGGGCCTGGGTCACCGGGGAGCTGTTTTTT. V and J are TRBV3-1 (or the pseudogene TRBV3-2) and TRBJ2-2; 16 bases fit TRBD2. Germline trimming cut 3 bases from V and 4 bases from J; bases unmatched to any gene: 11. Germline lookup yields CDR1 LGHDT and CDR2 YNNKEL (reference sequence). The CDR3 is 20 residues long.

A few counts support this clone. The J gene is TRBJ1-2, the V gene TRBV5-6, with a weak D call TRBD1 (5 bases). The V gene's germline CDR1 is SGHDT and CDR2 YYEEEE. This CDR3 has 14 amino acids. Trimming took off 4 bases at V and 4 bases at J, with 14 bases between the two ends. The CDR3 sequence is CASSTPGVSYGYTF. CDR3 nucleotide sequence: TGTGCCAGCAGCACCCCGGGGGTAAGCTATGGCTACACCTTC.

The chain combines TRBV7-9 with TRBJ1-4; D is undetermined. Trimming shortened V by 1 base and J by 7 bases, and 7 bases separated the two germline ends. Germline values: CDR1 SEHNR, CDR2 FQNEAQ (reference sequence). CDR3 size: 13 residues. Here the CDR3 DNA reads TGTGCCAGCAGCTTAGAGCGGATTGAAAAACTGTTTTTT. Amino acids: CASSLERIEKLFF.

The J gene is TRBJ2-1, the V gene TRBV18; TRBD2 agrees at 9 bases. CDR3 length equals 18 residues. The V gene end was trimmed by 1 base and the J gene end by 7 bases; junction bases not matched to a gene: 14. Germline V CDR1 and CDR2: KGHSH, LQKENI. Written as DNA, the CDR3 is TGTGCCAGCTCACCACTTAGGGCGGGAGGGCCCCGCTCTAATGAGCAGTTCTTC. It yields the protein CASSPLRAGGPRSNEQFF.

This chain uses TRBV7-9 with TRBJ1-4; D may be TRBD1 (5 bases). Germline V CDR1 and CDR2: SEHNR, FQNEAQ (reference sequence). CDR3 length equals 16 residues. V lost 2 bases to trimming and J lost 1 base, with 11 bases between them. CDR3 sequence: CASSLLQVKTNEKLFF. The CDR3 DNA reads as TGTGCCAGCAGCTTACTACAGGTTAAAACTAATGAAAAACTGTTTTTT.

The J gene is TRBJ1-1, the V gene TRBV2, with D perhaps matching TRBD1 (5 bases). Germline V lookup: CDR1 SNHLY, CDR2 FYNNEI. The CDR3 runs 13 residues. CDR3 in DNA: TGTCTGGTGGCAGGGCTCATGAACACTGAAGCTTTCTTT. It yields the protein CLVAGLMNTEAFF.

CDR3 DNA: TGTGCCAGCAGCCACGGGGGGACAGGGAGGAATGAGCAGTTCTTC. Protein sequence: CASSHGGTGRNEQFF. This chain joins TRBV3-1 (or the pseudogene TRBV3-2) and TRBJ2-1, with 9 bases that match TRBD1. This CDR3 is 15 amino acids long. J gave up 7 bases and V 3 bases, and 7 bases lay outside the gene matches. The germline gives CDR1 LGHDT, CDR2 YNNKEL (reference sequence).

The DNA for the CDR3 is TGCAGCGTTGAGGGGACTAGCGGGAGTTTGGATGAGCAGTTCTTC. Residues: CSVEGTSGSLDEQFF. The genes are TRBV29-1 and TRBJ2-1; TRBD2 agrees at 14 bases. Trimming cost V 3 bases and J 8 bases; bases outside gene matches: 6. The germline CDR1 and CDR2 sequences are SQVTM and ANQGSEA. This CDR3 spans 15 amino acids.

The chain uses TRBV28 and TRBJ2-6; D gene uncertain. The CDR3 runs 17 residues. The ends were cut back, 2 bases at V and 4 bases at J, with 15 bases in the middle. The V gene's germline CDR1 is MDHEN and CDR2 SYDVKM. In DNA, the CDR3 is TGTGCCAGCAGTTTACGCATTCCAGGTGCCGGGGCCAACGTCCTGACTTTC. As protein: CASSLRIPGAGANVLTF.

With regard to this clone: Other DNA sequences within the sample encode an identical CDR3. The chain employs TRBV18 and TRBJ2-7, with 7 bases fitting TRBD1. V dropped 1 base and J dropped 0; count of bases not matched to a gene: 0. Germline V CDR1 and CDR2: KGHSH, LQKENI. The CDR3 runs to 14 residues. CDR3 coding DNA: TGTGCCAGCTCACCACGGGACAGCTCCTACGAGCAGTACTTC. Residues: CASSPRDSSYEQYF. The full variable domain, completed using reference TRBV18 and TRBJ2-7, is NAGVMQNPRHLVRRRGQEARLRCSPMKGHSHVYWYRQLPEEGLKFMVYLQKENIIDESGMPKERFSAEFPKEGPSILRIQQVVRGDSAAYFCASSPRDSSYEQYFGPGTRLTVT.

V is TRBV5-4 and J is TRBJ1-4; weak D call: TRBD1 (6 bases). The CDR3 spans 16 residues. Looked up from germline, CDR1 is SGHNT and CDR2 is YYREEE (reference sequence). Trimming took 4 bases from V and 0 from J, leaving 13 bases between them. The CDR3 DNA reads TGTGCCAGCAGCCCGCGGGGGCAAACAACTAATGAAAAACTGTTTTTT. Encoded protein: CASSPRGQTTNEKLFF. The variable domain in full, completed from reference TRBV5-4 and TRBJ1-4, reads ETGVTQSPTHLIKTRGQQVTLRCSSQSGHNTVSWYQQALGQGPQFIFQYYREEENGRGNFPPRFSGLQFPNYSSELNVNALELDDSALYLCASSPRGQTTNEKLFFGSGTQLSVL.

This sequence joins TRBV20-1 and TRBJ1-3; D gene unclear. The CDR3 loop spans 14 amino acids. In germline, CDR1 is DFQATT, CDR2 SNEGSKA (reference sequence). V was pared by 3 bases and J by 0 bases, with 9 bases between. Here the CDR3 DNA reads TGCAGTGCTAGTGAGGGCTCCTCTGGAAACACCATATATTTT. This sequence encodes CSASEGSSGNTIYF.

The rearrangement joins TRBV5-1 to TRBJ1-1; D is perhaps TRBD1 (5 bases). The CDR3 has 14 amino acids. The V end was cut by 1 base, the J end by 1 base, with 8 bases between. Germline values: CDR1 SGHRS, CDR2 YFSETQ. The CDR3 reads CASSLRRGNTEAFF. As DNA, the CDR3 is TGCGCCAGCAGCTTGAGAAGGGGGAACACTGAAGCTTTCTTT.

The gene calls are TRBV6-5 and TRBJ2-7, with a possible D match to TRBD1 (6 bases). V was cut by 4 bases and J by 4 bases, with 11 bases left in between. This CDR3 comprises 13 residues. The germline V gene encodes CDR1 MNHEY and CDR2 SVGAGI. The CDR3 here is CASSWGPTYEQYF. The CDR3 DNA follows: TGTGCCAGCAGTTGGGGGCCTACGTACGAGCAGTACTTC.

V and J are TRBV5-1 and TRBJ1-5; D is uncertain. Germline lookup yields CDR1 SGHRS and CDR2 YFSETQ. The germline V and J ends were trimmed by 7 bases and 4 bases, with 6 bases remaining between them. This CDR3 is built from 11 residues. CDR3 in amino acids: CASAGNQPQHF. CDR3 nucleotide sequence: TGCGCCAGCGCAGGTAATCAGCCCCAGCATTTT.

The chain carries TRBV19 and TRBJ2-5; no definite D call. The CDR3 has 13 amino acids. V was trimmed by 5 bases and J by 1 base, leaving 8 bases between them. Germline assignment: CDR1 LNHDA and CDR2 SQIVND (reference sequence). CDR3 DNA sequence: TGTGCCAGTAGTTCACGGTTCCAAGAGACCCAGTACTTC. This translates into CASSSRFQETQYF. The whole variable domain, remainder taken from reference TRBV19 and TRBJ2-5, is DGGITQSPKYLFRKEGQNVTLSCEQNLNHDAMYWYRQDPGQGLRLIYYSQIVNDFQKGDIAEGYSVSREKKESFPLTVTSAQKNPTAFYLCASSSRFQETQYFGPGTRLLVL.

The V call is TRBV18, the J call TRBJ2-7; TRBD2 matches 9 bases. Germline loops: CDR1 KGHSH, CDR2 LQKENI. This CDR3 contains 19 residues. J gave up 0 bases and V 6 bases, and 18 bases lay outside the gene matches. Written as DNA, the CDR3 is TGTGCCAGCTCCCTAACGGCCCCCTCCTTTAGCGGGAGCTCCTACGAGCAGTACTTC. This codes for CASSLTAPSFSGSSYEQYF.

The chain recombines TRBV3-1 (or the pseudogene TRBV3-2) with TRBJ2-3; the match to TRBD2 covers 13 bases. This CDR3 contains 15 residues. Germline V lookup: CDR1 LGHDT, CDR2 YNNKEL (reference sequence). Trimming at V came to 1 base and at J to 8 bases, leaving 3 bases not matched to a gene. The CDR3 loop reads CASSQGGTSGTTQYF. DNA for the CDR3: TGTGCCAGCAGCCAAGGGGGGACTAGCGGGACTACGCAGTATTTT.